The clone carrying this TCR beta chain was found many times. Its antigen is undetermined. This entry belongs to a study of T cells in Graves' hyperthyroidism and ophthalmopathy. Study findings and constraints: Ophthalmopathy was identified by the model a median 6.5 months ahead of onset.

Researchers amplified the TCR beta CDR3 regions from RNA transcripts. In the first-round RT-PCR of the TCR CDR3, the HTBI primer set was used. MiXCR was run by TCRdb on the multiplex PCR reads, yielding one entry per CDR3 protein. The profile covers about 510,000 distinct CDR3 sequences, with 40% to 55% appearing a single time and about two fifths taken by the ten largest. Exclusion of a patient resulted from uncontrolled infection, other autoimmune disease, pregnancy or lactation. Diagnosis rested on symptoms, serum thyroxine and TRAb, thyroid ultrasound, and orbital computed tomography. Germline CDR1 MGHDK, CDR2 SYGVNS. V was clipped by 5 bases and J by 2 bases, with 19 bases between them. CDR3 length: 18 residues.

Material: peripheral blood or thyroid tissue (not recorded which). The chain combines TRBV25-1 with TRBJ1-6; no reliable D call. The source of this sequence is an adult woman with Graves' disease, either hyperthyroidism or ophthalmopathy (not recorded which). CDR3 DNA sequence: TGTGCCAGCAGTTCCCTGGGTTGGGGAGAAACCTATAATTCACCCCTCCACTTT. It yields the protein CASSSLGWGETYNSPLHF.